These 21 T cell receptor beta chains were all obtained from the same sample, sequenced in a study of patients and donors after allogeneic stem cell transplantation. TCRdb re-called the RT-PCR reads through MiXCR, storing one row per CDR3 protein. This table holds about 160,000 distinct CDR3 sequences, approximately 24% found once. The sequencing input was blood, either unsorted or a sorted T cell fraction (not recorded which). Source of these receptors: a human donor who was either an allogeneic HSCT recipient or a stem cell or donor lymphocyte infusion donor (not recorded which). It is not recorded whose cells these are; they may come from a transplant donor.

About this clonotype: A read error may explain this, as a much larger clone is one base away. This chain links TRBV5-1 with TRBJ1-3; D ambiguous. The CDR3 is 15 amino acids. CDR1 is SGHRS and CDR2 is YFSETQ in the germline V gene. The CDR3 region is CASSPDTISGKTIYF. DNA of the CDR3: TGCGCCAGCAGCCCCGACACCATCTCTGGAAAGACCATATATTTT.

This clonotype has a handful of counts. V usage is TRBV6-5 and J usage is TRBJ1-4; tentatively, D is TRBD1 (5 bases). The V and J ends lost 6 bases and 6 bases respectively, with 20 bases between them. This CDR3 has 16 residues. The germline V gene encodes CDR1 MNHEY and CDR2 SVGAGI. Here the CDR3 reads CASRGPGTAVDEKLFF. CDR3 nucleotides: TGTGCCAGCAGGGGGCCCGGGACGGCCGTTGATGAAAAACTGTTTTTT.

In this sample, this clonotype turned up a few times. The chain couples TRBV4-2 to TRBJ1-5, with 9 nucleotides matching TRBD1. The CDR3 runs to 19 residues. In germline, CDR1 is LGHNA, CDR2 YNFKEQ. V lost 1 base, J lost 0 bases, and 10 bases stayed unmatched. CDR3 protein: CASSQGGTGRGYSNQPQHF. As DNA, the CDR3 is TGTGCCAGCAGCCAAGGGGGGACAGGGAGGGGATATAGCAATCAGCCCCAGCATTTT.

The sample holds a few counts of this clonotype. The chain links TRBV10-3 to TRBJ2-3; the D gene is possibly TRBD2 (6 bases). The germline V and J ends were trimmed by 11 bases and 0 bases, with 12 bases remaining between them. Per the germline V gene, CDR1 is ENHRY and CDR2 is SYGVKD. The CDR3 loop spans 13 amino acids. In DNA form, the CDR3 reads TGTGCCGTATCCGGGACTAGCACAGATACGCAGTATTTT. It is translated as CAVSGTSTDTQYF.

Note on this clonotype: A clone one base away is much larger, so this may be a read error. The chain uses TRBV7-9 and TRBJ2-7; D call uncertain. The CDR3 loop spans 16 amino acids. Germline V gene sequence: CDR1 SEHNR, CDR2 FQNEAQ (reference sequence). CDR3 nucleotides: TGTGCCGGCAGCATCCCGACCGTGGACGTACAATACGAGCAGTACTTC. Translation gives CAGSIPTVDVQYEQYF.

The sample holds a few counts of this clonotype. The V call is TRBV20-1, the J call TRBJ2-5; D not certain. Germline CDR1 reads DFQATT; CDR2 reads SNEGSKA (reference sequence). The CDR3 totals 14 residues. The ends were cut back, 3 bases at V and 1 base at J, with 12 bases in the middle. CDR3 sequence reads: CSASGNEPQETQYF. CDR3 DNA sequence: TGCAGTGCTAGCGGCAACGAACCCCAAGAGACCCAGTACTTC.

As DNA, the CDR3 is TGTGCCATCAGTGAACTAGCGGGAGGGCTTTTCTACAATGAGCAGTTCTTC. This sequence encodes CAISELAGGLFYNEQFF. This chain connects TRBV10-3 to TRBJ2-1; 13 bases agree with TRBD2. CDR1 is ENHRY, CDR2 SYGVKD, per germline. This CDR3 region has 17 residues. V dropped 3 bases and J dropped 3; count of bases not matched to a gene: 5.

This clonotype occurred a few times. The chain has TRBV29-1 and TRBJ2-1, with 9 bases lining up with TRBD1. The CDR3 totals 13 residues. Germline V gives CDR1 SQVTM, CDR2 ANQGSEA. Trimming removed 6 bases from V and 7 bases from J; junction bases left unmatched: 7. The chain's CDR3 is CSVFGTGTNEQFF. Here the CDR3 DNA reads TGCAGCGTGTTCGGGACAGGGACAAATGAGCAGTTCTTC.

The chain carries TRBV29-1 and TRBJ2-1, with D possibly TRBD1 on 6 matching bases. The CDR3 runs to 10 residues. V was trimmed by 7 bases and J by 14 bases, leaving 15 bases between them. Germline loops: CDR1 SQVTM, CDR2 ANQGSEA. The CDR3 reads CSGNTGFEFF. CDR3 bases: TGCAGCGGTAACACAGGGTTTGAGTTCTTC.

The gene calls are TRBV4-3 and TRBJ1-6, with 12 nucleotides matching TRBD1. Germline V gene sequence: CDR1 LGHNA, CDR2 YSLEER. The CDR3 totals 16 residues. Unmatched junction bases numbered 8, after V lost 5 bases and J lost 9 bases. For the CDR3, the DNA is TGCGCCAGCAGCGCACTCCGGGACAGGGGGCTTTCACCCCTCCACTTT. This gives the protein CASSALRDRGLSPLHF.

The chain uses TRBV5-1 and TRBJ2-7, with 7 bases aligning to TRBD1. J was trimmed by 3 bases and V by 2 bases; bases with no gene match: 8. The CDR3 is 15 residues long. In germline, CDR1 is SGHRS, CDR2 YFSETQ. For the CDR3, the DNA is TGCGCCAGCAGCTTAAACGGACAGGCTCACTACGAGCAGTACTTC. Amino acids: CASSLNGQAHYEQYF.

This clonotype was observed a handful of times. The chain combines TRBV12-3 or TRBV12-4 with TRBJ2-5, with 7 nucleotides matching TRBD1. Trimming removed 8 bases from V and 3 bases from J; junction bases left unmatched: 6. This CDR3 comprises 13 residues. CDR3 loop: CASSDRNKETQYF. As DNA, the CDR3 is TGTGCCAGCTCGGACAGGAATAAAGAGACCCAGTACTTC.

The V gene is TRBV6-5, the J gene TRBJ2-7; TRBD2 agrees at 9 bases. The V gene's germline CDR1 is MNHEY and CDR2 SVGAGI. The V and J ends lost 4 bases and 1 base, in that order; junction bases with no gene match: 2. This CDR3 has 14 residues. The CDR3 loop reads CASSSGLASYEQYF. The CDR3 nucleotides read TGTGCCAGCAGTTCCGGACTAGCGTCCTACGAGCAGTACTTC.

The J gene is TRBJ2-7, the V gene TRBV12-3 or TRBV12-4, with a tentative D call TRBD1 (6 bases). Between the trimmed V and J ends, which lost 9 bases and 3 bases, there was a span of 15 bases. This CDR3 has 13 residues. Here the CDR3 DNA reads TGTGCCAGAAGAAAGACAGGAAGCTACGAGCAGTACTTC. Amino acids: CARRKTGSYEQYF.

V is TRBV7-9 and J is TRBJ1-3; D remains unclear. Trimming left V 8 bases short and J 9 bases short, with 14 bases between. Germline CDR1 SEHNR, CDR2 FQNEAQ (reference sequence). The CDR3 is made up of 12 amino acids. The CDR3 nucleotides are TGTGCCAGCTCTCGAATCGTCGGCACCATATATTTT. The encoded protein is CASSRIVGTIYF.

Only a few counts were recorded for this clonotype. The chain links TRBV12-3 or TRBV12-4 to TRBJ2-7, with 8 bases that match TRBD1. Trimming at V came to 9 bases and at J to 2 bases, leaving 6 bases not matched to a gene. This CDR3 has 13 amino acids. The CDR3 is CASSDRATYEQYF. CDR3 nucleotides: TGTGCCAGTTCGGACAGGGCCACCTACGAGCAGTACTTC.

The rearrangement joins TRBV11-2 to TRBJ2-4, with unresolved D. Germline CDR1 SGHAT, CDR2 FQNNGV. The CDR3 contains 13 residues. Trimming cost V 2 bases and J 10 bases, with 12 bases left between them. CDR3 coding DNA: TGTGCCAGCAGCTTATCGACGGACCAAATTCAGTACTTC. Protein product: CASSLSTDQIQYF.

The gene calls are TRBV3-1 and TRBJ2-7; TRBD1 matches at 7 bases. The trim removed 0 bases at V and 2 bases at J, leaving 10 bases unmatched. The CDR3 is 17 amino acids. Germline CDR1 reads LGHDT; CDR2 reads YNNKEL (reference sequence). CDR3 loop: CASSQDFVDRPTYEQYF. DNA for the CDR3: TGTGCCAGCAGCCAAGATTTCGTGGACAGGCCCACCTACGAGCAGTACTTC.

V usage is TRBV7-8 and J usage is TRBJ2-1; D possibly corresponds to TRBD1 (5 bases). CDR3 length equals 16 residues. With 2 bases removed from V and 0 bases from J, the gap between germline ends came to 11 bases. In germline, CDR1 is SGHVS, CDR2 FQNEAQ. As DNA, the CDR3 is TGTGCCAGCAGCTTAAGGGGCGGATCCTCCTACAATGAGCAGTTCTTC. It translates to CASSLRGGSSYNEQFF.

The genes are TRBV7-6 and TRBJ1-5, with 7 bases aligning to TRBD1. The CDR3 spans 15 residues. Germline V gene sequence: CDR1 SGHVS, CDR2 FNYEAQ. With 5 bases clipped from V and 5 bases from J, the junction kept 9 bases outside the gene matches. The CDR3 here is CASSNGQAGYQPQHF. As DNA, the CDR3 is TGTGCCAGCAGCAACGGACAGGCGGGATATCAGCCCCAGCATTTT.

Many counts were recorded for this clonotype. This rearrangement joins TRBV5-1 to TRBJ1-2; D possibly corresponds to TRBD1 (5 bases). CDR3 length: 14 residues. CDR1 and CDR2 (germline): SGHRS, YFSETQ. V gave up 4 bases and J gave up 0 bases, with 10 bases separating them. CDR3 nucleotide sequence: TGCGCCAGCAGCGGAATGACAGCTAACTATGGCTACACCTTC. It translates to CASSGMTANYGYTF.